This T cell receptor (beta chain) was captured by sequencing in a study of tumor and adjacent non-tumor tissue in lung cancer. Study-wide results and caveats: In normal lung, the top 100 clones were significantly more dominant than in tumor.

The library came from three nested PCR rounds adapted from ARM-PCR protocols. Using its own MiXCR run on the multiplex PCR reads, TCRdb lists one record per CDR3 protein. The table records 120,000 or so distinct CDR3 sequences, 66% of them present only once. RNA was extracted from bulk tissue without any cell sorting. The germline CDR1 and CDR2 sequences are DFQATT and SNEGSKA (reference sequence). The CDR3 loop spans 14 amino acids. This clonotype showed up just a few times. What it binds is unknown. This may be a read error, as it is one base from a much larger clone. The J gene is TRBJ2-5, the V gene TRBV20-1; TRBD2 matches at 14 bases. Sequenced material: lung tumor tissue. The TCR was taken from a man aged 25-45 years with non-small cell lung cancer. For the CDR3, the DNA is TGCAGGTCCTCGGGGACTAGCGGGAGAGAGACCCAGTACTTC. Translating it yields CRSSGTSGRETQYF.